The 9 T cell receptor beta chains presented below share a single source sample, sequenced in a study of breast tumors, draining lymph nodes, adjacent tissues. TCRdb reanalysed the multiplex PCR reads using MiXCR and keeps one entry per CDR3 protein. The sample holds 45,000 to 60,000 distinct CDR3 sequences, roughly 24% seen once. Material for sequencing was breast tumor tissue. Receptor source: a female donor with breast cancer. Some clones in this sample may be carry-over from other donors' samples.

This clonotype was seen many times. The J gene is TRBJ2-3, the V gene TRBV3-1; 7 bases match TRBD2. The CDR3 totals 16 residues. Germline-derived CDR1 and CDR2 are LGHDT and YNNKEL (reference sequence). Trimming removed 1 base from V and 0 bases from J; junction bases left unmatched: 4. CDR3 residues: CASSQGGSLSTDTQYF. CDR3 DNA: TGTGCCAGCAGCCAAGGCGGGAGTCTTAGCACAGATACGCAGTATTTT.

This clonotype occurred many times. The V gene is TRBV7-9, the J gene TRBJ2-7; no definite D call. Germline loops: CDR1 SEHNR, CDR2 FQNEAQ (reference sequence). The CDR3 is made up of 11 amino acids. Trimming stripped 4 bases from V and 5 bases from J, with 6 bases between. The CDR3 spells CASSSHHEQYF. Written as DNA, the CDR3 is TGTGCCAGCAGCTCGCATCACGAGCAGTACTTC.

As regards this clonotype: The junction differs from germline at one of its ends, possibly a read error. The chain carries TRBV3-1 and TRBJ2-3; 7 bases line up with TRBD2. Germline V gene sequence: CDR1 LGHDT, CDR2 YNNKEL (reference sequence). This CDR3 contains 14 residues. In DNA form, the CDR3 reads TGTGCCAGAAGCCAAGCGGGGTACACAGATACGCAGTATTTT. Amino acid sequence: CARSQAGYTDTQYF.

The V gene is TRBV5-6, the J gene TRBJ2-2; TRBD2 matches 8 bases. The germline V gene encodes CDR1 SGHDT and CDR2 YYEEEE. This CDR3 comprises 18 residues. Losses at the gene ends were 0 bases for V and 6 bases for J; bases not matched to a gene: 13. The CDR3: CASSLEADAGGPAGELFF. The DNA for the CDR3 is TGTGCCAGCAGCTTGGAAGCGGACGCGGGGGGCCCAGCCGGGGAGCTGTTTTTT.

The chain recombines TRBV5-1 with TRBJ2-5; TRBD2 aligns across 7 bases. The germline CDR1 and CDR2 sequences are SGHRS and YFSETQ. Unmatched junction bases numbered 5, after V lost 2 bases and J lost 1 base. This CDR3 comprises 15 residues. This CDR3 reads CASSFGLAVQETQYF. Here the CDR3 DNA reads TGCGCCAGCAGCTTCGGGCTAGCGGTCCAAGAGACCCAGTACTTC. Full variable domain (outside the CDR3, taken from reference TRBV5-1 and TRBJ2-5): KAGVTQTPRYLIKTRGQQVTLSCSPISGHRSVSWYQQTPGQGLQFLFEYFSETQRNKGNFPGRFSGRQFSNSRSEMNVSTLELGDSALYLCASSFGLAVQETQYFGPGTRLLVL.

This clonotype has at least ten counts. This rearrangement joins TRBV13 to TRBJ1-3, with no clear D. Germline CDR1 PRHDT, CDR2 FYEKMQ (reference sequence). V lost 4 bases, J lost 3 bases, and 4 bases lay in between. The CDR3 loop spans 12 amino acids. The CDR3 DNA reads as TGTGCCAGCAGCTACGGTGGAAACACCATATATTTT. Amino acid sequence: CASSYGGNTIYF. Based on the CDR3 plus reference TRBV13 and TRBJ1-3, the full variable domain is AAGVIQSPRHLIKEKRETATLKCYPIPRHDTVYWYQQGPGQDPQFLISFYEKMQSDKGSIPDRFSAQQFSDYHSELNMSSLELGDSALYFCASSYGGNTIYFGEGSWLTVV.

This clonotype was counted ten times or more. V is TRBV7-9 and J is TRBJ2-5; D remains unclear. The V end was cut by 3 bases, the J end by 5 bases, with 1 base between. Germline V gene lookup returns CDR1 SEHNR and CDR2 FQNEAQ (reference sequence). This CDR3 comprises 10 residues. The CDR3 sequence is CASSFETQYF. For the CDR3, the DNA is TGTGCCAGCAGCTTTGAGACCCAGTACTTC.

This clonotype was seen ten or more times. The V and J genes are TRBV12-3 or TRBV12-4 and TRBJ1-5; 9 nucleotides line up with TRBD1. The CDR3 runs 17 residues. J lost 2 bases, V lost 2 bases, and 7 bases had no gene match. The CDR3 here is CASSLPIQGAGNQPQHF. The CDR3 nucleotides are TGTGCCAGCAGTTTACCCATACAGGGGGCAGGCAATCAGCCCCAGCATTTT.

This sequence joins TRBV14 and TRBJ2-6, with D possibly TRBD1 on 6 matching bases. With 5 bases removed from V and 15 bases from J, the gap between germline ends came to 20 bases. Per the germline V gene, CDR1 is SGHDN and CDR2 is FVKESK. The CDR3 is 14 amino acids. CDR3 bases: TGTGCCAGCAGCTCCCTGACAGGCCTCCCTGGCCTGACTTTC. This gives the protein CASSSLTGLPGLTF.